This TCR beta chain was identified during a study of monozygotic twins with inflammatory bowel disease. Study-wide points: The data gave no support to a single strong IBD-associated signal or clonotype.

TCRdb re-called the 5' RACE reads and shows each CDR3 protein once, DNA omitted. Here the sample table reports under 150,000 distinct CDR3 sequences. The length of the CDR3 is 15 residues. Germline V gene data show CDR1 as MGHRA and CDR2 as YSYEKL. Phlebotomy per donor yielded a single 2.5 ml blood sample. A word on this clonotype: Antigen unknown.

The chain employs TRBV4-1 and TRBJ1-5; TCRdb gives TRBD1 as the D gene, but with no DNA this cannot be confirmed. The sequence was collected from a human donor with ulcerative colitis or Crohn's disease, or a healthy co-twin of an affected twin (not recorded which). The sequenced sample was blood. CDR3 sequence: CASSPLAGVNQPQHF.